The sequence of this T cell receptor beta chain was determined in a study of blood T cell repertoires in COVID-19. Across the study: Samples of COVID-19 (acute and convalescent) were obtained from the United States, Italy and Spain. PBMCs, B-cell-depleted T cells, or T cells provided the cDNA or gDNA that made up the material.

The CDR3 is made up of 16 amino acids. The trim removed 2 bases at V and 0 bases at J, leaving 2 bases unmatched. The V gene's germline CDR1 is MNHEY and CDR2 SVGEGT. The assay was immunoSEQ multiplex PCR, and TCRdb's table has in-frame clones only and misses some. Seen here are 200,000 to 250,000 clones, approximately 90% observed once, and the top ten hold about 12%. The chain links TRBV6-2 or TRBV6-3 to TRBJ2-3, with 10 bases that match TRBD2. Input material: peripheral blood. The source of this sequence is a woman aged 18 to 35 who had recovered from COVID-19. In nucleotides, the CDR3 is TGTGCCAGCAGTTACGGACTAGCGGCAAGCACAGATACGCAGTATTTT. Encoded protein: CASSYGLAASTDTQYF.